This is a list of T cell receptor beta chains from one sample in a study of blood T cell repertoires in COVID-19. Clones were read by immunoSEQ multiplex PCR, and TCRdb kept only the in-frame ones, dropping some. This table holds approximately 40,000 clones, about 80% found once. The sample comprised peripheral blood. The receptor source for this set is a woman aged 55-75 years with acute or convalescent COVID-19. Both conserved end residues are part of each CDR3. The order of the fields is V gene, D gene, clone size, CDR3 length, J gene, CDR3 protein, CDR3 DNA. A D gene is named only where the DNA matches it firmly. The listing skips clone size in some rows; elsewhere it reads once, few, many or a size class.

V: TRBV7-6
D: -
size: once
length: 16
J: TRBJ2-2
CDR3: CASSPQPLGATGELFF
DNA: TGTGCCAGCAGCCCACAACCGCTAGGGGCAACCGGGGAGCTGTTTTTT

V: TRBV15
D: TRBD2
size: -
length: 15
J: TRBJ2-3
CDR3: CATSRASGRTDTQYF
DNA: TGTGCCACCAGCAGAGCTAGCGGACGCACAGATACGCAGTATTTT

V: TRBV5-5
D: -
size: -
length: 13
J: TRBJ2-7
CDR3: CASSLVGTGSSYF
DNA: -

V: TRBV7-2
D: -
size: -
length: 14
J: TRBJ1-1
CDR3: CASSFDSMNTEAFF
DNA: TGTGCCAGCAGCTTCGACAGCATGAACACTGAAGCTTTCTTT

V: TRBV29-1
D: -
size: -
length: 14
J: TRBJ1-2
CDR3: CSVEEVRGGYGYTF
DNA: TGCAGCGTTGAAGAGGTCAGGGGCGGCTATGGCTACACCTTC

V: TRBV18
D: TRBD1
size: -
length: 16
J: TRBJ2-5
CDR3: CASSLISGGTLETQYF
DNA: TGTGCCAGCTCACTCATTTCAGGGGGCACGTTGGAGACCCAGTACTTC

V: TRBV6-5
D: TRBD1
size: once
length: 15
J: TRBJ1-6
CDR3: CASSYSDRGESPLHF
DNA: TGTGCCAGCAGTTACTCGGACAGGGGAGAGTCACCCCTCCACTTT

V: TRBV5-1
D: -
size: -
length: 15
J: TRBJ1-3
CDR3: CASSQLQGSGNTIYF
DNA: TGCGCCAGCAGCCAACTACAGGGTTCTGGAAACACCATATATTTT

V: TRBV11-3
D: TRBD2
size: -
length: 16
J: TRBJ2-5
CDR3: CASSLSGRGYQETQYF
DNA: TGTGCCAGCAGCTTATCCGGGCGGGGGTACCAAGAGACCCAGTACTTC

V: TRBV7-6
D: TRBD2
size: -
length: 16
J: TRBJ2-5
CDR3: CASSLFPAQGGETQYF
DNA: TGTGCCAGCAGCTTATTCCCGGCGCAGGGAGGGGAGACCCAGTACTTC

V: TRBV3-1/TRBV3-2
D: TRBD1
size: once
length: 17
J: TRBJ1-6
CDR3: CASSQGTGGAYNSPLHF
DNA: TGTGCCAGCAGCCAAGGGACAGGGGGCGCGTATAATTCACCCCTCCACTTT

V: TRBV2
D: TRBD1
size: -
length: 15
J: TRBJ2-1
CDR3: CASSEDRGEENEQFF
DNA: TGTGCCAGCAGCGAGGACAGGGGCGAGGAAAATGAGCAGTTCTTC

V: TRBV9
D: TRBD2
size: -
length: 16
J: TRBJ2-1
CDR3: CASSVFGLAAYNEQFF
DNA: TGTGCCAGCAGCGTATTTGGACTAGCGGCTTACAATGAGCAGTTCTTC

V: TRBV11-1
D: -
size: -
length: 14
J: TRBJ1-1
CDR3: CASSLDSVWTEAFF
DNA: TGTGCCAGCAGCTTGGACAGTGTGTGGACTGAAGCTTTCTTT

V: TRBV4-1
D: TRBD1
size: -
length: 16
J: TRBJ1-6
CDR3: CASSSQEGAVNSPLHF
DNA: TGCGCCAGCAGCTCCCAAGAGGGGGCAGTGAATTCACCCCTCCACTTT

V: TRBV18
D: -
size: -
length: 14
J: TRBJ2-7
CDR3: CASSPVSGGREQYF
DNA: TGTGCCAGCTCACCCGTAAGCGGAGGGAGAGAGCAGTACTTC

V: TRBV4-2
D: TRBD2
size: -
length: 14
J: TRBJ2-7
CDR3: CASSQDQREPEQYF
DNA: TGTGCCAGCAGCCAAGATCAGCGGGAGCCCGAGCAGTACTTC

V: TRBV27
D: TRBD1
size: -
length: 14
J: TRBJ1-6
CDR3: CASKRDRDNSPLHF
DNA: TGTGCCAGCAAACGGGACAGGGATAATTCACCCCTCCACTTT

V: TRBV6-4
D: -
size: -
length: 16
J: TRBJ1-5
CDR3: CASSDTRGQLRKPQHF
DNA: TGTGCCAGCAGTGACACGAGAGGACAGCTTCGGAAGCCCCAGCATTTT

V: TRBV11-2
D: TRBD1
size: -
length: 15
J: TRBJ1-1
CDR3: CASRVAGTVNTEAFF
DNA: TGTGCCAGCAGAGTAGCCGGGACAGTGAACACTGAAGCTTTCTTT

V: TRBV3-1/TRBV3-2
D: -
size: -
length: 14
J: TRBJ2-2
CDR3: CASTETGYTGELFF
DNA: TGTGCCAGCACCGAAACAGGGTACACCGGGGAGCTGTTTTTT

V: TRBV2
D: -
size: -
length: 14
J: TRBJ1-1
CDR3: CASSEVSSGTEAFF
DNA: TGTGCCAGCAGTGAGGTCAGCTCGGGGACTGAAGCTTTCTTT

V: TRBV28
D: -
size: -
length: 13
J: TRBJ2-5
CDR3: CASSLPLGETQYF
DNA: TGTGCCAGCAGTTTACCTCTCGGGGAGACCCAGTACTTC

V: TRBV6-5
D: -
size: -
length: 14
J: TRBJ1-1
CDR3: CASSSLTVNTEAFF
DNA: TGTGCCAGCAGTTCGTTGACAGTGAACACTGAAGCTTTCTTT

V: TRBV6-6
D: TRBD1
size: -
length: 15
J: TRBJ2-7
CDR3: CASKDRGPAVYEQYF
DNA: TGTGCCAGCAAGGACAGGGGTCCCGCGGTATACGAGCAGTACTTC

V: TRBV13
D: TRBD1
size: -
length: 18
J: TRBJ1-2
CDR3: CASSFGQGVFLGLDGYTF
DNA: TGTGCCAGCAGCTTCGGACAGGGGGTGTTTCTCGGACTAGATGGCTACACCTTC

V: TRBV24-1
D: -
size: -
length: 13
J: TRBJ1-1
CDR3: CATSDHLGAQAFF
DNA: TGTGCCACCAGTGACCACCTTGGGGCCCAAGCTTTCTTT

V: TRBV11-2
D: -
size: -
length: 14
J: TRBJ2-2
CDR3: CASSLDLEAGELFF
DNA: TGTGCCAGCAGCTTAGATTTGGAAGCAGGGGAGCTGTTTTTT

V: TRBV7-8
D: TRBD1
size: -
length: 19
J: TRBJ1-3
CDR3: CASSLEGTGVASSGNTIYF
DNA: TGTGCCAGCAGCTTAGAGGGGACAGGGGTAGCGAGCTCTGGAAACACCATATATTTT

V: TRBV6-6
D: -
size: -
length: 13
J: TRBJ2-7
CDR3: CASSYSRGYEQYF
DNA: TGTGCCAGCAGTTACTCTCGGGGTTACGAGCAGTACTTC

V: TRBV5-6
D: TRBD1
size: -
length: 19
J: TRBJ1-2
CDR3: CASSIGGGQGARGLLGYTF
DNA: TGTGCCAGCAGCATTGGGGGAGGACAGGGGGCGCGGGGCTTATTAGGCTACACCTTC

V: TRBV3-1/TRBV3-2
D: -
size: -
length: 15
J: TRBJ1-5
CDR3: CASSHSRGLNQPQHF
DNA: TGTGCCAGCAGCCATTCCAGGGGCCTCAATCAGCCCCAGCATTTT

V: TRBV6-5
D: TRBD1
size: -
length: 15
J: TRBJ2-7
CDR3: CASSSGQGDAYEQYF
DNA: TGTGCCAGCAGCTCGGGACAGGGGGACGCCTACGAGCAGTACTTC

V: TRBV5-4
D: TRBD2
size: once
length: 15
J: TRBJ2-1
CDR3: CASSQGLAGYNEQFF
DNA: TGTGCCAGCAGCCAGGGACTAGCGGGGTACAATGAGCAGTTCTTC

V: TRBV19
D: TRBD1
size: -
length: 15
J: TRBJ1-2
CDR3: CASSTLPGQGAVYTF
DNA: TGTGCCAGTAGTACCCTCCCGGGACAGGGGGCTGTCTACACCTTC

V: TRBV19
D: -
size: -
length: 14
J: TRBJ2-3
CDR3: CASTSDWSTDTQYF
DNA: TGTGCCAGTACCTCGGACTGGAGCACAGATACGCAGTATTTT

V: TRBV28
D: -
size: -
length: 12
J: TRBJ1-2
CDR3: CASSFGAYGYTF
DNA: TGTGCCAGCAGTTTTGGGGCCTATGGCTACACCTTC

V: TRBV19
D: -
size: -
length: 17
J: TRBJ2-7
CDR3: CASSPTHLAPRSYEQYF
DNA: TGTGCCAGTAGTCCCACTCACCTAGCGCCGCGATCCTACGAGCAGTACTTC

V: TRBV2
D: -
size: -
length: 13
J: TRBJ2-7
CDR3: CASSAGTGYEQYF
DNA: TGTGCCAGCAGCGCCGGGACTGGCTACGAGCAGTACTTC

V: TRBV9
D: TRBD1
size: -
length: 14
J: TRBJ2-1
CDR3: CASSGTGTVNEQFF
DNA: TGTGCCAGCAGCGGGACAGGGACCGTCAATGAGCAGTTCTTC

V: TRBV7-9
D: -
size: -
length: 14
J: TRBJ2-7
CDR3: CASSFDRGGVEQYF
DNA: TGTGCCAGCAGTTTTGACAGGGGAGGGGTCGAGCAGTACTTC

V: TRBV3-1/TRBV3-2
D: -
size: -
length: 15
J: TRBJ2-5
CDR3: CASSQYREVQETQYF
DNA: TGTGCCAGCAGCCAATACCGGGAAGTCCAAGAGACCCAGTACTTC

V: TRBV5-4
D: -
size: -
length: 14
J: TRBJ2-7
CDR3: CASSLAWAGGRQYF
DNA: TGTGCCAGCAGCTTGGCCTGGGCAGGGGGGCGGCAGTACTTC

V: TRBV5-1
D: TRBD2
size: -
length: 15
J: TRBJ2-5
CDR3: CASSSVAGGGETQYF
DNA: TGCGCCAGCAGCTCGGTAGCGGGAGGGGGAGAGACCCAGTACTTC

V: TRBV27
D: TRBD1
size: few
length: 16
J: TRBJ2-1
CDR3: CASSRKTGGVHNEQFF
DNA: TGTGCCAGCAGTAGAAAGACAGGGGGGGTTCACAATGAGCAGTTCTTC

V: TRBV5-1
D: -
size: -
length: 14
J: TRBJ1-4
CDR3: CASRPTVTNEKLFF
DNA: TGCGCCAGCCGACCGACAGTTACTAATGAAAAACTGTTTTTT

V: TRBV28
D: -
size: -
length: 12
J: TRBJ1-2
CDR3: CASTSLRLGYTF
DNA: TGTGCCAGCACTAGCCTACGGTTGGGCTACACCTTC

V: TRBV6-2/TRBV6-3
D: -
size: once
length: 11
J: TRBJ2-3
CDR3: CASSFRDTQYF
DNA: TGTGCCAGCAGTTTTCGAGATACGCAGTATTTT

V: TRBV4-1
D: -
size: few
length: 15
J: TRBJ2-7
CDR3: CASSQDHGTYYEQYF
DNA: TGCGCCAGCAGCCAAGATCATGGGACATACTACGAGCAGTACTTC

V: TRBV5-1
D: TRBD2
size: -
length: 15
J: TRBJ2-3
CDR3: CASSLIGRFTDTQYF
DNA: TGCGCCAGCAGCTTGATCGGGAGGTTCACAGATACGCAGTATTTT